The next 30 T cell receptor beta chains were all read from a single sample in a study of cytomegalovirus exposure and HLA in healthy donors. 60 Vbeta and 13 Jbeta primers were used in PCR. TCRdb's table, derived via immunoSEQ multiplex PCR, lists solely in-frame clones and lacks some. Of 150,000 to 200,000 clones listed, roughly three quarters are singletons. Material for sequencing was PBMCs. All receptors come from a male donor in good health and CMV-seronegative.

This clone was counted a few times. The chain couples TRBV2 to TRBJ2-7, with D perhaps TRBD1 (7 bases). The CDR3 has 13 amino acids. Between the trimmed V and J ends, which lost 6 bases and 3 bases, there was a span of 12 bases. CDR1 and CDR2 from the germline V gene are SNHLY and FYNNEI. The CDR3 DNA follows: TGTGCCAGCAGGGGGACAGCGGGCTACGAGCAGTACTTC. This gives the protein CASRGTAGYEQYF. The full variable domain, completed using reference TRBV2 and TRBJ2-7, is EPEVTQTPSHQVTQMGQEVILRCVPISNHLYFYWYRQILGQKVEFLVSFYNNEISEKSEIFDDQFSVERPDGSNFTLKIRSTKLEDSAMYFCASRGTAGYEQYFGPGTRLTVT.

The chain employs TRBV10-3 and TRBJ2-5; D is uncertain. Deletions cut 4 bases from V and 5 bases from J, with 5 bases between. Germline V lookup: CDR1 ENHRY, CDR2 SYGVKD. The CDR3 loop spans 11 amino acids. CDR3 amino acids: CAISVGETQYF. CDR3 nucleotide sequence: TGTGCCATCAGTGTCGGGGAGACCCAGTACTTC.

The genes are TRBV29-1 and TRBJ1-2; 10 positions match TRBD1. The CDR3 consists of 15 residues. With 0 bases clipped from V and 2 bases from J, the junction kept 3 bases outside the gene matches. In germline, CDR1 is SQVTM, CDR2 ANQGSEA. As DNA, the CDR3 is TGCAGCGTTGAAGACCCGGACAGGGGGAACTATGGCTACACCTTC. Translating gives CSVEDPDRGNYGYTF.

The chain joins TRBV7-9 to TRBJ1-1, with TRBD1 matching over 7 bases. There are 17 residues in the CDR3. Germline CDR1 is SEHNR and CDR2 is FQNEAQ (reference sequence). V shed 0 bases and J 6 bases; nucleotides not matched to a gene: 13. CDR3 amino acids: CASSLARQGVSRPEAFF. The DNA for the CDR3 is TGTGCCAGCAGCTTAGCGAGGCAGGGGGTAAGTCGGCCTGAAGCTTTCTTT. The full variable domain, with the rest looked up from reference TRBV7-9 and TRBJ1-1, is DTGVSQNPRHKITKRGQNVTFRCDPISEHNRLYWYRQTLGQGPEFLTYFQNEAQLEKSRLLSDRFSAERPKGSFSTLEIQRTEQGDSAMYLCASSLARQGVSRPEAFFGQGTRLTVV.

The gene calls are TRBV27 and TRBJ1-5; D is uncertain. Looked up from germline, CDR1 is MNHEY and CDR2 is SMNVEV (reference sequence). Trimming removed 2 bases at V and 3 bases at J, with 8 bases between. This CDR3 has 14 amino acids. The CDR3 DNA follows: TGTGCCAGCAGTTTAAACGGGATCAATCAGCCCCAGCATTTT. Translated, it gives CASSLNGINQPQHF.

In this sample, this clone turned up a few times. This chain links TRBV5-5 with TRBJ1-2; D is ambiguous. CDR1 is SGHKS, CDR2 YYEKEE, per germline (reference sequence). The V and J ends lost 0 bases and 5 bases respectively, with 5 bases between them. This CDR3 has 12 residues. The CDR3 sequence is CASSLDEYGYTF. The DNA for the CDR3 is TGTGCCAGCAGCTTGGACGAGTATGGCTACACCTTC.

This chain connects TRBV28 to TRBJ2-1; 8 bases are a match to TRBD1. Looked up from germline, CDR1 is MDHEN and CDR2 is SYDVKM. The ends lost 5 bases at V and 8 bases at J; junction bases unmatched: 14. The CDR3 extends over 16 amino acids. This CDR3 reads CASSPRLGQGLDEQFF. Here the CDR3 DNA reads TGTGCCAGCAGTCCTCGACTTGGACAGGGATTAGATGAGCAGTTCTTC.

V usage is TRBV19 and J usage is TRBJ2-1; 9 bases are shared with TRBD2. There are 15 residues in the CDR3. The germline gives CDR1 LNHDA, CDR2 SQIVND (reference sequence). J was trimmed by 6 bases and V by 3 bases; bases with no gene match: 6. CDR3 residues: CASSILAGAANEQFF. The CDR3 DNA reads TGTGCCAGTAGTATTTTAGCGGGAGCCGCCAATGAGCAGTTCTTC.

A single count supports this clone. The gene calls are TRBV30 and TRBJ1-5; D call uncertain. Deletions cut 2 bases from V and 4 bases from J, with 15 bases between. The germline CDR1 and CDR2 sequences are GTSNPN and SVGIG (reference sequence). The CDR3 has 15 amino acids. The CDR3 spells CAWSRARGWNQPQHF. For the CDR3, the DNA is TGTGCCTGGAGTCGTGCCCGGGGTTGGAATCAGCCCCAGCATTTT.

The chain carries TRBV5-1 and TRBJ2-1; D might be TRBD2 (5 bases). Germline CDR1 is SGHRS and CDR2 is YFSETQ. V was cut by 3 bases and J by 1 base, with 20 bases left in between. The CDR3 runs to 18 residues. The CDR3 DNA follows: TGCGCCAGCAGCTCGGTGGCTAGCACCCGAGCGTCCTACAATGAGCAGTTCTTC. Its protein is CASSSVASTRASYNEQFF.

The DNA for the CDR3 is TGTGCCTGGAGCCTCTTAGGAGCGGGGGAGCAGTTCTTC. Protein product: CAWSLLGAGEQFF. V usage is TRBV30 and J usage is TRBJ2-1; 7 bases map to TRBD2. The CDR3 covers 13 residues. The germline V gene encodes CDR1 GTSNPN and CDR2 SVGIG (reference sequence). After removal of 3 bases from V and 10 bases from J, the junction contained 9 bases not matched to a gene.

The chain employs TRBV30 and TRBJ2-1; TRBD2 might be the D (5 bases). V gave up 0 bases and J gave up 6 bases, with 12 bases separating them. The germline V gene has CDR1 GTSNPN and CDR2 SVGIG (reference sequence). This CDR3 has 14 residues. DNA of the CDR3: TGTGCCTGGAGTGTCGGGCTAGAGGGCAATGAGCAGTTCTTC. Protein: CAWSVGLEGNEQFF.

V and J are TRBV30 and TRBJ2-1, with 7 nucleotides matching TRBD2. The CDR3 runs 15 residues. Germline CDR1 and CDR2: GTSNPN and SVGIG (reference sequence). The V and J ends lost 3 bases and 6 bases, in that order; junction bases with no gene match: 11. The CDR3 DNA reads TGTGCCTGGAGATACGGGGACTACGATCGCAATGAGCAGTTCTTC. Amino acid sequence: CAWRYGDYDRNEQFF.

The chain recombines TRBV4-1 with TRBJ1-2, with unresolved D. Germline V gives CDR1 MGHRA, CDR2 YSYEKL. There are 15 residues in the CDR3. V lost 0 bases, J lost 8 bases, and 16 bases lay in between. The CDR3 DNA reads as TGCGCCAGCAGCCAAGAATGGCAGGCCTCGGGGGGCTACACCTTC. It codes for CASSQEWQASGGYTF.

This clone was found a few times. The chain joins TRBV2 to TRBJ1-5; D is undetermined. Per the germline V gene, CDR1 is SNHLY and CDR2 is FYNNEI. The CDR3 covers 15 residues. Trimming shortened V by 5 bases and J by 0 bases, and 11 bases separated the two germline ends. The DNA for the CDR3 is TGTGCCAGCAGTTTTTCACTGTATAGCAATCAGCCCCAGCATTTT. It yields the protein CASSFSLYSNQPQHF.

This sequence joins TRBV30 and TRBJ1-3; maybe TRBD1 (6 bases). The V gene's germline CDR1 is GTSNPN and CDR2 SVGIG (reference sequence). The V gene lost 3 bases and the J gene lost 0 bases, with 12 bases spanning the gap. The length of the CDR3 is 15 residues. The CDR3 DNA follows: TGTGCCTGGAGCTGGGACATACTCTCTGGAAACACCATATATTTT. This encodes CAWSWDILSGNTIYF.

This sequence joins TRBV30 and TRBJ1-1; 7 nucleotides line up with TRBD1. Germline V gene lookup returns CDR1 GTSNPN and CDR2 SVGIG (reference sequence). CDR3 length equals 18 residues. V gave up 2 bases and J gave up 1 base; unmatched junction bases: 16. CDR3 in DNA: TGTGCCTGGAGTAGGTCGACAGGGATACCTTTGGAGAACACTGAAGCTTTCTTT. Translating it yields CAWSRSTGIPLENTEAFF.

The chain couples TRBV27 to TRBJ2-3; TRBD2 aligns across 10 bases. Germline CDR1 MNHEY, CDR2 SMNVEV (reference sequence). V lost 5 bases and J lost 3; bases outside the gene matches: 8. This CDR3 spans 16 amino acids. CDR3 bases: TGTGCCAGCAGTCCGCGACTAGCGGGTGTGACAGATACGCAGTATTTT. Translating gives CASSPRLAGVTDTQYF.

The CDR3 loop is CASSSPGQGVMNTEAFF. Written as DNA, the CDR3 is TGTGCCAGCAGCTCCCCGGGACAGGGCGTCATGAACACTGAAGCTTTCTTT. The chain uses TRBV5-8 and TRBJ1-1; 9 bases match TRBD1. Per germline, CDR1 SGHTS and CDR2 YDEGEE. This CDR3 spans 17 amino acids. V lost 3 bases and J lost 0; bases outside the gene matches: 9.

V gene TRBV7-3 combines with J gene TRBJ2-1; 8 bases line up with TRBD1. Per germline, CDR1 SGHTA and CDR2 FQGTGA. V gave up 4 bases and J gave up 4 bases; unmatched junction bases: 9. CDR3 size: 16 residues. CDR3 protein: CASSSKAGTGYNEQFF. The DNA of the CDR3 is TGTGCCAGCAGCTCCAAAGCCGGGACAGGTTACAATGAGCAGTTCTTC.

This clone was counted once. The rearrangement joins TRBV11-2 to TRBJ2-3, with 8 bases identical to TRBD2. The CDR3 is 17 amino acids. Looked up from germline, CDR1 is SGHAT and CDR2 is FQNNGV. V lost 0 bases, J lost 1 base, and 6 bases stayed unmatched. Written as DNA, the CDR3 is TGTGCCAGCAGCTTAGATCCAGCGGGGGCCCGCACAGATACGCAGTATTTT. Its protein product is CASSLDPAGARTDTQYF. Full variable domain (rest looked up from reference TRBV11-2 and TRBJ2-3): EAGVAQSPRYKIIEKRQSVAFWCNPISGHATLYWYQQILGQGPKLLIQFQNNGVVDDSQLPKDRFSAERLKGVDSTLKIQPAKLEDSAVYLCASSLDPAGARTDTQYFGPGTRLTVL.

This rearrangement joins TRBV11-2 to TRBJ1-5; D call uncertain. V was pared by 3 bases and J by 5 bases, with 8 bases between. The CDR3 sequence is 13 residues long. CDR1 is SGHAT and CDR2 is FQNNGV in the germline V gene. CDR3 nucleotides: TGTGCCAGCAGCTTCGAGCTGGATCAGCCCCAGCATTTT. Translation: CASSFELDQPQHF.

In its sample, this clone was seen a few times. The V call is TRBV5-5, the J call TRBJ2-1; a weak D match, TRBD2 (6 bases). Per germline, CDR1 SGHKS and CDR2 YYEKEE (reference sequence). V was cut by 6 bases and J by 7 bases, with 17 bases left in between. CDR3 length: 14 residues. The CDR3 protein is CASTAFGGGNEQFF. The CDR3 DNA reads TGTGCCAGCACCGCGTTTGGGGGAGGAAATGAGCAGTTCTTC.

The chain links TRBV6-6 to TRBJ2-5, with 10 bases that match TRBD2. V shed 3 bases, J shed 5 bases, and the junction held 3 bases outside the gene matches. The germline gives CDR1 MNHNY, CDR2 SVGAGI (reference sequence). This CDR3 has 14 residues. CDR3 amino acids: CASSYSSGSETQYF. The CDR3 DNA is TGTGCCAGCAGTTATTCTAGCGGGAGCGAGACCCAGTACTTC.

This clone was observed a few times. This chain joins TRBV4-1 and TRBJ1-5; D remains ambiguous. In germline, CDR1 is MGHRA, CDR2 YSYEKL. The germline V and J ends were trimmed by 1 base and 3 bases, with 10 bases remaining between them. The CDR3 has 15 amino acids. CDR3 loop: CASSQAIQSNQPQHF. The CDR3 DNA reads TGCGCCAGCAGCCAAGCTATACAGTCCAATCAGCCCCAGCATTTT.

The chain carries TRBV9 and TRBJ2-3, with D possibly TRBD2 on 6 matching bases. V gave up 0 bases and J gave up 6 bases, with 11 bases separating them. CDR1 and CDR2 (germline): SGDLS, YYNGEE. This CDR3 comprises 14 residues. CDR3 coding DNA: TGTGCCAGCAGCGTAGCATGGGGAGGCGATACGCAGTATTTT. It translates to CASSVAWGGDTQYF. Variable domain in full (rest from reference TRBV9 and TRBJ2-3): DSGVTQTPKHLITATGQRVTLRCSPRSGDLSVYWYQQSLDQGLQFLIQYYNGEERAKGNILERFSAQQFPDLHSELNLSSLELGDSALYFCASSVAWGGDTQYFGPGTRLTVL.

This chain connects TRBV6-6 to TRBJ2-1; 7 bases line up with TRBD2. V was clipped by 8 bases and J by 8 bases; unmatched bases: 18. CDR1 is MNHNY, CDR2 SVGAGI, per germline (reference sequence). CDR3 size: 16 residues. Here the CDR3 reads CASCPRGTLREDEQFF. The CDR3 DNA sequence: TGTGCCAGCTGCCCGCGGGGGACCCTAAGGGAGGATGAGCAGTTCTTC.

The CDR3 protein is CAWSGEGGTSGRAFGNEQFF. In nucleotides, the CDR3 is TGTGCCTGGAGTGGCGAGGGCGGGACTAGCGGGAGGGCCTTCGGGAATGAGCAGTTCTTC. The gene calls are TRBV30 and TRBJ2-1; TRBD2 matches 16 bases. Germline V CDR1 and CDR2: GTSNPN, SVGIG (reference sequence). Unmatched junction bases numbered 16, after V lost 1 base and J lost 7 bases. The CDR3 spans 20 residues.

This clone turned up a few times. This chain links TRBV6-5 with TRBJ2-1; 9 bases fit TRBD2. The V and J ends lost 6 bases and 8 bases, in that order; junction bases with no gene match: 5. The CDR3 extends over 13 amino acids. Germline CDR1 is MNHEY and CDR2 is SVGAGI. The CDR3 loop reads CASRDSGSYEQFF. Here the CDR3 DNA reads TGTGCCAGCAGGGATAGCGGGAGCTATGAGCAGTTCTTC.

V and J are TRBV6-5 and TRBJ2-1, with D tentatively TRBD1 (6 bases). CDR3 length: 16 residues. The V end was cut by 2 bases, the J end by 8 bases, with 19 bases between. The V gene's germline CDR1 is MNHEY and CDR2 SVGAGI. This CDR3 is CASSYPRRGSSYEQFF. Written as DNA, the CDR3 is TGTGCCAGCAGTTACCCACGCAGGGGTTCCTCTTATGAGCAGTTCTTC.